Listed here is a single T cell receptor beta chain. What it binds is unknown. The CDR3 runs to 15 residues. Germline CDR1 is SQVTM and CDR2 is ANQGSEA. The V and J ends lost 4 bases and 7 bases respectively, with 19 bases between them. The data originate from a study of cytomegalovirus exposure and HLA in healthy donors. The wider study: HLA-typed donors contributed some 83 million unique TCRs, which were held in an early data release. Overall study results and limits: A previous analysis found most TCR beta V segments productive roughly 90% or roughly 30% of the time. Based on reports, TCR beta sequences accurately predicted HLA-A and HLA-B alleles for most subjects. In a later analysis, V- and J-gene trimming of beta chains associated with a DCLRE1C missense variant, replicated independently.

The PCR used 60 Vbeta and 13 Jbeta primers. Some clones are missing from TCRdb's copy, which holds only in-frame ones; the method was immunoSEQ multiplex PCR. This sample's table reports about 130,000 clones. Material: PBMCs. V usage is TRBV29-1 and J usage is TRBJ1-4, with D maybe TRBD1 (5 bases). The sequence was obtained from a woman in her thirties or forties in good health and CMV-seropositive. CDR3 sequence: CSVVPRVKHTEKLFF. The DNA of the CDR3 is TGCAGCGTTGTACCCAGGGTTAAACATACTGAAAAACTGTTTTTT.